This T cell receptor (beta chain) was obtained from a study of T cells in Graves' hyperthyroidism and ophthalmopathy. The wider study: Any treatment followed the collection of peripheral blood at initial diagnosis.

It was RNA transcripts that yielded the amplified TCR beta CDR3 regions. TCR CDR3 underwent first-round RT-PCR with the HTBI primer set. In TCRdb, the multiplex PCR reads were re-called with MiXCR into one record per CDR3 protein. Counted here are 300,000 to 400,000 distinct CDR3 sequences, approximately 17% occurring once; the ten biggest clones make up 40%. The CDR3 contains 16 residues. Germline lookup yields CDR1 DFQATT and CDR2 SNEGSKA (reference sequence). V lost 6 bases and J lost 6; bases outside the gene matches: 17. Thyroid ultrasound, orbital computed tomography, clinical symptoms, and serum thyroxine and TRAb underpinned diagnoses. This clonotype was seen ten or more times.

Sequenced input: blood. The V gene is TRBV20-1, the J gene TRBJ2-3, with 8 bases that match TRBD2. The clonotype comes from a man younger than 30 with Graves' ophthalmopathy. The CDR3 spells CSAHSPAGGGADTQYF. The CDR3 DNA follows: TGCAGTGCCCACTCCCCGGCGGGGGGTGGGGCGGATACGCAGTATTTT.